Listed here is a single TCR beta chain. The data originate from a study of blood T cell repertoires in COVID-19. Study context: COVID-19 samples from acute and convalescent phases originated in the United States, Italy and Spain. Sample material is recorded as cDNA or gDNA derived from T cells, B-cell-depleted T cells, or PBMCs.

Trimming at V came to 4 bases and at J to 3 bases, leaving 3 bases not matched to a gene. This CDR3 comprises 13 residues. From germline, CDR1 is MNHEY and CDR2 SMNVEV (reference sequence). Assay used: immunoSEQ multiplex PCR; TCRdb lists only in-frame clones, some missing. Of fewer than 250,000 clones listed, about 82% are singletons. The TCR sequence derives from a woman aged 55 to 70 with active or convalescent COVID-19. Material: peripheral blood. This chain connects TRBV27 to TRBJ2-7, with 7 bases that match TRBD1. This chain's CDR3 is CASSWDRDYEQYF. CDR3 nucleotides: TGTGCCAGCAGTTGGGACAGAGACTACGAGCAGTACTTC.